A single sample is the source of the 7 T cell receptor beta chains below, sequenced in a study of blood T cell repertoires in COVID-19. Only in-frame clones appear in the TCRdb table, and some are missing; sequencing was by immunoSEQ multiplex PCR. This table has over 120,000 clones, around 83% appearing once. Sequencing was carried out using peripheral blood. All receptors derive from a woman older than 75 with acute or convalescent COVID-19.

V gene TRBV18 combines with J gene TRBJ2-2; 9 positions agree with TRBD2. CDR3 length equals 15 residues. V was pared by 6 bases and J by 6 bases, with 8 bases of the junction left unmatched. Germline V gene data show CDR1 as KGHSH and CDR2 as LQKENI. CDR3 sequence reads: CASSLSGTSSGELFF. The CDR3 DNA reads TGTGCCAGCTCGCTGTCCGGGACTAGCTCCGGGGAGCTGTTTTTT.

V gene TRBV30 combines with J gene TRBJ1-1, with TRBD1 as a possible D gene (6 bases). This CDR3 spans 14 amino acids. V lost 4 bases to trimming and J lost 5 bases, with 17 bases between them. Germline lookup yields CDR1 GTSNPN and CDR2 SVGIG (reference sequence). In nucleotides, the CDR3 is TGTGCCTGGACGATCACAGGGATGGGGACTGAAGCTTTCTTT. This gives the protein CAWTITGMGTEAFF.

The rearrangement joins TRBV19 to TRBJ1-1, with D possibly being TRBD1 (5 bases). The CDR3 covers 13 residues. Germline V CDR1 and CDR2: LNHDA, SQIVND (reference sequence). Trimming took 7 bases from V and 10 from J, leaving 19 bases between them. The CDR3 loop is CASIQRSGDLAFF. As DNA, the CDR3 is TGTGCCAGTATTCAGAGGAGCGGGGACTTAGCTTTCTTT.

About this clone: Other nucleotide sequences in the sample specify the same CDR3. The genes are TRBV5-1 and TRBJ1-2; 7 nucleotides match TRBD1. Per germline, CDR1 SGHRS and CDR2 YFSETQ. The CDR3 extends over 13 amino acids. V trimming: 4 bases; J trimming: 5 bases; junction bases outside the gene matches: 5. The CDR3 region has the DNA TGCGCCAGCAGCCTAAGACAGGGTTATGGCTACACCTTC. Protein: CASSLRQGYGYTF.

This sequence joins TRBV5-5 and TRBJ2-2, with TRBD1 matching over 9 bases. There are 16 residues in the CDR3. Germline lookup yields CDR1 SGHKS and CDR2 YYEKEE (reference sequence). J lost 0 bases, V lost 3 bases, and 3 bases had no gene match. The CDR3 is CASSWTGATNTGELFF. The CDR3 DNA is TGTGCCAGCAGCTGGACAGGGGCGACGAACACCGGGGAGCTGTTTTTT.

V is TRBV5-1 and J is TRBJ1-4; 8 positions match TRBD1. Germline V gene lookup returns CDR1 SGHRS and CDR2 YFSETQ. The CDR3 covers 15 residues. Trimming took 3 bases from V and 8 from J; bases not matched to a gene: 9. The CDR3 DNA reads as TGCGCCAGCAGCTGGGAGGCAGGGGGCGAGGAAAAACTGTTTTTT. It encodes CASSWEAGGEEKLFF.

The V call is TRBV19, the J call TRBJ1-1; D is possibly TRBD1 (5 bases). The V end lost 4 bases, the J end lost 0 bases, and 6 bases lay between the germline ends. The CDR3 is 13 residues long. CDR1 is LNHDA and CDR2 is SQIVND in the germline V gene (reference sequence). CDR3 loop: CASSTQVNTEAFF. As DNA, the CDR3 is TGTGCCAGTAGTACACAGGTGAACACTGAAGCTTTCTTT.